This T cell receptor beta chain was identified in a study of response to subunit inactivated influenza vaccine. Study conclusions and caveats: After each seasonal influenza vaccination, few new T cells are recruited, the authors suggested.

TCRdb re-called the RT-PCR reads with MiXCR, one entry per CDR3 protein. The repertoire includes about 300,000 distinct CDR3 sequences, 20% to 25% of them detected once, and 10% to 13% sits in the top ten. On this clonotype: Its target is unknown.

The germline V gene has CDR1 KGHDR and CDR2 SFDVKD. The CDR3 sequence is 13 residues long. V was clipped by 3 bases and J by 7 bases, with 11 bases between them. The chain couples TRBV24-1 to TRBJ1-1, with D uncertain. The sequenced sample was PBMCs from blood, obtained less than 22 months after vaccination. This receptor was taken from a man aged 50 to 69 who received an inactivated influenza vaccine. For the CDR3, the DNA is TGTGCCACCAGTGATCCCCGTAATTTTGAAGCTTTCTTT. Amino acid sequence: CATSDPRNFEAFF.